This record concerns one TCR beta chain sequence. What it binds is unknown. The data were produced by immunoSEQ multiplex PCR, yet TCRdb's version contains in-frame clones alone and is incomplete. The sample lists 24,000 or so clones, more than 75% occurring once. Germline CDR1 SNHLY, CDR2 FYNNEI. The CDR3 runs to 15 residues. With V trimmed by 8 bases and J by 6 bases, 8 bases remained unmatched. This sample is part of a study of T cell responses to AZD1222 COVID-19 vaccine. Study results and caveats: Clonal diversity was possibly underestimated, and the donors were mostly white British, with more females. Spike-wide coverage was observed for vaccine-associated CD4 TCRs, with dominant responses at 160-218 and 743-854.

This clonotype was sampled from an adult who received the AZD1222 COVID-19 vaccine. The J gene is TRBJ1-5, the V gene TRBV2, with 12 bases identical to TRBD1. The sequencing here drew on peripheral blood, taken 28 days after the second AZD1222 dose. The CDR3 region has the DNA TGTGCCAGCGCCCAAGGGGACAGGGGGCTTCAGCCCCAGCATTTT. This codes for CASAQGDRGLQPQHF.